This T cell receptor (beta chain) was recovered during a study of neurological immune-mediated disorders (dated by TCRdb to the late 2010s). In the study overall: Among the approximately 35 multiple sclerosis patients, relapsing-remitting MS accounted for approximately 31 and secondary progressive MS accounted for 3. The study compared peripheral blood TCR-beta repertoires of HTLV-I-associated myelopathy (HAM/TSP) patients, multiple sclerosis patients and healthy controls using UMI-based sequencing. The 106 TCR-beta libraries covered PBMC samples along with longitudinal samples, technical triplicates, and paired sorted CD4+ and CD8+ T-cell subsets. The cohort comprised 68 subjects: about 15 HAM/TSP patients, approximately 34 multiple sclerosis patients and around 20 healthy controls. Summary of the overall study and its limitations: TCR clonal expansion was highest in HAM/TSP patients and lowest in MS patients, with MS patients falling below even healthy controls. Phylogenetic analysis grouped repertoires from 18 of 34 MS patients into a cluster of related CDR3 sequences, suggesting a possible repertoire-level signature. Across subjects, expanded clones never shared an identical CDR3 amino acid sequence, which suggests that the TCR-beta repertoires in every group were private. The MS cluster was not associated with any clinical or MRI features, and the authors stated that larger cohorts are needed.

For the unsorted PBMC libraries, 2 million PBMCs were stored in RNAlater at -80 degrees C until RNA extraction and were used to generate the libraries. The multiple sclerosis patients were enrolled in a US clinical protocol that used magnetic resonance imaging to evaluate disease progression. Peripheral blood was subjected to Ficoll-Hypaque density gradient centrifugation to isolate PBMCs, which were then cryopreserved in liquid nitrogen. This clonotype appeared many times. Its antigen is still unknown. Base qualities are missing; no much larger clone stands one base away. CDR1 and CDR2 are drawn from the germline V gene: ENHRY, SYGVKD. The CDR3 contains 14 residues, cysteine and phenylalanine counted. The entry retains the CDR3 DNA only, 42 bases that are in frame from base 1. The V end loses 6 bases and the J end loses 11 bases, and a stretch of 17 bases separates them. cDNA was synthesized by template-switch 5'RACE using a primer with a 10-nucleotide random unique molecular identifier that tagged each TCR transcript. Every sequencing run yielded over 190 million TCR-beta sequences covering 15-18 subjects. The RNeasy kit was used for extraction of total RNA. The KAPA Real-time Library Amplification kit was used to amplify TCR-beta VDJ regions with primers targeting the TCR constant region and the 5'RACE anchor. Sample indexes and Illumina adaptors were added in a first PCR, and a second PCR then increased library yield. After Ampure bead purification, the TCR product of roughly 650 bp was size-selected on a 2% E-gel SizeSelection system. Before pooling, library quality was assessed on a Bioanalyzer, concentration was determined with Qubit, and library quantification was performed with the Kapa Library Quantification kit. Paired-end 2 x 150 bp sequencing of the libraries was performed on an Illumina HiSeq 2500. To increase sequence diversity, roughly 24-32% phiX was spiked into each library pool. The authors' pipeline ran thus. Quality-filtered reads were processed with the UMI-based MiGEC pipeline, and over 90% of raw TCR sequences were removed by the MiGEC pipeline during error correction. IMGT germline references were used for aligning VDJ genes, and each clonotype was defined as a unique CDR3 amino acid sequence together with its V-J genes. Clonal expansion, Shannon diversity and CDR3 relatedness (CalcPairwiseDistances, ClusterSamples) were evaluated with VDJtools, and phylogenetic trees were built with CLCbio workbench. Clones with at least 8 unique UMIs were defined as expanded, with this threshold being based on coefficient-of-variation modelling across technical triplicates. Through fastp at Q25 and MiXCR, TCRdb rebuilt clones from the public reads, retaining in-frame beta chains. Records with the same CDR3 protein are collapsed into one entry carrying the most frequent genes and DNA. What appears here as the V and J calls and clone size reflects TCRdb's work, not the paper's. The sample contains 50,000 to 85,000 distinct CDR3 sequences, around 5.5% of them found a single time. About 2.6% of the sample is taken by the ten largest.

The sequencing input was PBMCs. Recombination joined TRBV10-3 with TRBJ1-6; there is no confident call for the D gene. The receptor comes from a woman aged 30 to 39 with multiple sclerosis. The bases are TGTGCCATCAGGGACGGAGGGAATGGAACACCCCTCCACTTT. Its protein is CAIRDGGNGTPLHF.